One sample yielded the 15 T cell receptor beta chains listed below, sequenced in a study of T-cell reconstitution after alpha-beta-depleted transplantation in children. Unique molecular identifiers were used in preparing the TCRbeta library. TCRdb recomputed calls from the PCR reads with MiXCR, one row per CDR3 protein. This sample has over 200,000 distinct CDR3 sequences, with around 9.9% found just once. The material sequenced was PBMCs, taken before TCRalphabeta/CD19-depleted stem cell transplant. The receptor source for this set is a child under two years old with acute myeloid leukemia, due to receive a stem cell transplant.

This clonotype turned up a few times. This rearrangement joins TRBV15 to TRBJ2-1; 11 nucleotides line up with TRBD2. CDR1 and CDR2 from the germline V gene are LNHNV and YYDKDF (reference sequence). Trimming at V came to 4 bases and at J to 2 bases, leaving 16 bases not matched to a gene. This CDR3 is built from 20 residues. The CDR3 protein is CATSTRTGLAAPGAYNEQFF. The CDR3 DNA sequence: TGTGCCACCAGCACCAGGACGGGACTAGCGGCCCCTGGGGCCTACAATGAGCAGTTCTTC.

In this sample, this clonotype turned up many times. CDR3 DNA: TGTGCCAGCAGCTTCAGGGGGACGGGAGAAAAACTGTTTTTT. It codes for CASSFRGTGEKLFF. The chain recombines TRBV7-8 with TRBJ1-4; 7 nucleotides match TRBD1. Germline V gene data show CDR1 as SGHVS and CDR2 as FQNEAQ. V lost 3 bases, J lost 8 bases, and 6 bases stayed unmatched. The CDR3 sequence is 14 residues long.

This clonotype was seen repeatedly, ten times or more. V gene TRBV5-4 combines with J gene TRBJ1-5, with 8 bases lining up with TRBD1. Trimming at V came to 0 bases and at J to 3 bases, leaving 8 bases not matched to a gene. CDR3 length: 17 amino acids. Germline V gene lookup returns CDR1 SGHNT and CDR2 YYREEE (reference sequence). The CDR3 loop reads CASSLEVRQGSNQPQHF. The CDR3 DNA sequence: TGTGCCAGCAGCTTGGAGGTGAGACAGGGGTCCAATCAGCCCCAGCATTTT.

Many counts were recorded for this clonotype. The chain has TRBV19 and TRBJ1-1; weak D call: TRBD1 (5 bases). The CDR3 totals 15 residues. CDR1 LNHDA and CDR2 SQIVND come from the germline V gene (reference sequence). Trimming removed 4 bases from V and 0 bases from J, with 12 bases in between. The CDR3 sequence is CASSTWGSMNTEAFF. The CDR3, as DNA: TGTGCCAGTAGTACGTGGGGGTCCATGAACACTGAAGCTTTCTTT.

This clonotype has just a few counts. The genes are TRBV19 and TRBJ2-5, with 8 bases matching TRBD1. The V gene end was trimmed by 4 bases and the J gene end by 2 bases; junction bases not matched to a gene: 0. CDR3 length: 13 amino acids. Germline V gives CDR1 LNHDA, CDR2 SQIVND (reference sequence). CDR3 region: CASSNRGQETQYF. Here the CDR3 DNA reads TGTGCCAGTAGTAACAGGGGGCAAGAGACCCAGTACTTC.

This clonotype was seen at least ten times. The chain combines TRBV29-1 with TRBJ2-1; 13 nucleotides match TRBD2. Trimming removed 6 bases from V and 8 bases from J; junction bases left unmatched: 10. There are 15 residues in the CDR3. The germline V gene encodes CDR1 SQVTM and CDR2 ANQGSEA. The CDR3 coding sequence is TGCAGCGTCGTTAGGACTAGCGGGGGCCGCTATGAGCAGTTCTTC. It specifies CSVVRTSGGRYEQFF.

The chain joins TRBV11-1 to TRBJ1-1, with D tentatively TRBD1 (5 bases). The CDR3 loop spans 16 amino acids. V was shortened by 5 bases and J by 2 bases, with 18 bases between the two germline ends. The germline gives CDR1 SGHAT, CDR2 FQDESV (reference sequence). This CDR3 is CASSPRFGTGNTEAFF. The CDR3 coding sequence is TGTGCCAGCAGCCCCCGATTCGGGACTGGAAACACTGAAGCTTTCTTT.

This clonotype occurred many times. The rearrangement links TRBV12-3 or TRBV12-4 to TRBJ1-2, with TRBD1 matching over 7 bases. CDR3 length: 12 residues. With V trimmed by 6 bases and J by 8 bases, 6 bases remained unmatched. The CDR3 sequence: CASSTGARGYTF. In nucleotides, the CDR3 is TGTGCCAGCAGCACAGGGGCGCGGGGCTACACCTTC.

This clonotype was found many times. The gene calls are TRBV5-1 and TRBJ2-5, with a tentative D call TRBD1 (6 bases). The CDR3 consists of 15 residues. V was cut by 1 base and J by 4 bases, with 14 bases left in between. In germline, CDR1 is SGHRS, CDR2 YFSETQ. The CDR3 is CASSLPGQLSETQYF. The CDR3 nucleotides read TGCGCCAGCAGCTTGCCCGGACAGTTATCAGAGACCCAGTACTTC.

Many counts were recorded for this clonotype. This chain links TRBV5-1 with TRBJ2-5, with no clear D. Germline V gene lookup returns CDR1 SGHRS and CDR2 YFSETQ. The CDR3 is made up of 13 amino acids. The V end was cut by 0 bases, the J end by 5 bases, with 8 bases between. CDR3 in DNA: TGCGCCAGCAGCTTGGTTGGCACTGAGACCCAGTACTTC. Encoded protein: CASSLVGTETQYF.

This clonotype was recorded at least ten times. V usage is TRBV11-3 and J usage is TRBJ2-1; 11 bases match TRBD2. The CDR3 is 16 residues long. The J segment lost 5 bases and the V segment lost 5 bases, leaving 8 bases of the junction unmatched. Per the germline V gene, CDR1 is SGHNT and CDR2 is YENEEA. This CDR3 reads CASSPTSGSRHNEQFF. For the CDR3, the DNA is TGTGCCAGCAGCCCAACTAGCGGGAGTCGACACAATGAGCAGTTCTTC.

At least ten counts were recorded for this clonotype. The J gene is TRBJ1-1, the V gene TRBV10-3; D unclear. The V end lost 3 bases, the J end lost 4 bases, and 9 bases lay between the germline ends. The CDR3 contains 13 residues. Germline V CDR1 and CDR2: ENHRY, SYGVKD. The CDR3 spells CAISDPDTTEAFF. The CDR3 coding sequence is TGTGCCATCAGTGATCCCGACACCACTGAAGCTTTCTTT.

This clonotype was counted many times. The chain combines TRBV30 with TRBJ2-3; TRBD1 agrees at 8 bases. Germline assignment: CDR1 GTSNPN and CDR2 SVGIG (reference sequence). The CDR3 has 15 amino acids. V shed 2 bases and J 5 bases; nucleotides not matched to a gene: 9. The CDR3 loop is CAWSLGQAKGDTQYF. For the CDR3, the DNA is TGTGCCTGGAGTTTGGGACAGGCCAAAGGAGATACGCAGTATTTT. The variable domain in full, with the rest retrieved from reference TRBV30 and TRBJ2-3, is SQTIHQWPATLVQPVGSPLSLECTVEGTSNPNLYWYRQAAGRGLQLLFYSVGIGQISSEVPQNLSASRPQDRQFILSSKKLLLSDSGFYLCAWSLGQAKGDTQYFGPGTRLTVL.

This clonotype was counted at least ten times. The rearrangement uses TRBV12-3 or TRBV12-4 and TRBJ2-2, with 7 positions matching TRBD1. The CDR3 contains 15 residues. V lost 4 bases, J lost 1 base, and 3 bases stayed unmatched. The CDR3 protein is CASSSGQMNTGELFF. CDR3 coding DNA: TGTGCCAGCAGTTCGGGACAGATGAACACCGGGGAGCTGTTTTTT.

The rearrangement uses TRBV7-9 and TRBJ1-4; D remains ambiguous. The CDR3 spans 14 residues. Germline values: CDR1 SEHNR, CDR2 FQNEAQ (reference sequence). V lost 5 bases and J lost 0, with 7 bases in between. The CDR3 sequence: CASSGGATNEKLFF. The CDR3 nucleotides read TGTGCCAGCAGCGGAGGAGCAACTAATGAAAAACTGTTTTTT.